There are many counts of the clone carrying this T cell receptor beta chain. The target antigen is unknown. The CDR3 consists of 13 residues. Germline V gene data show CDR1 as DFQATT and CDR2 as SNEGSKA (reference sequence). Trimming took 3 bases from V and 3 from J, leaving 9 bases between them. Library preparation for TCR beta used quantitative 5'-RACE with molecular barcodes. TCRdb reprocessed the 5' RACE reads with MiXCR, giving one entry per CDR3 protein. The sample has around 250,000 distinct CDR3 sequences; about 10% are singletons. This entry is derived from a study of CD8 T cells in ankylosing spondylitis. General study findings and limits: Ankylosing spondylitis blood seemed to carry a telltale TCR beta motif made of seven or eight highly homologous variants. Significant enrichment of disease-linked clones was reported in matched ankylosing spondylitis synovial fluid.

The chain has TRBV20-1 and TRBJ1-5; no clear D gene. This TCR derives from a male donor with ankylosing spondylitis or in good health (not recorded which). The material sequenced was blood, either unsorted or a sorted T cell fraction (not recorded which). CDR3 DNA sequence: TGCAGTGCTAGTCGACCAGACAATCAGCCCCAGCATTTT. Amino acids: CSASRPDNQPQHF.